Below, 20 T cell receptor beta chains from the same sample are listed, as sequenced in a study of Graves' ophthalmopathy and Graves' hyperthyroidism. TCR beta CDR3 amplification used RNA transcripts. RT-PCR in the first round used HTBI primers; a second-round multiplex PCR followed. A single record per CDR3 protein comes from TCRdb applying MiXCR to the multiplex PCR reads. The repertoire holds hundreds of thousands of distinct CDR3 sequences, with over 40% as singletons. The specimen was peripheral blood. The source is an adult man with Graves' ophthalmopathy.

The genes are TRBV7-9 and TRBJ1-2, with TRBD1 matching over 8 bases. This CDR3 has 16 amino acids. With V trimmed by 4 bases and J by 8 bases, 15 bases remained unmatched. Germline CDR1 and CDR2: SEHNR and FQNEAQ (reference sequence). The CDR3 nucleotides read TGTGCCAGCAGCTCGACACCGGGACAGGAGGCATCCGGCTACACCTTC. This sequence encodes CASSSTPGQEASGYTF.

The rearrangement uses TRBV10-2 and TRBJ1-5; possibly TRBD1 for D (6 bases). Germline V gives CDR1 WSHSY, CDR2 SAAADI. The CDR3 extends over 15 amino acids. Trimming pared 2 bases from V and 6 bases from J, leaving 14 bases between. The CDR3 is CASSEEGEKVQPQHF. The CDR3 nucleotides read TGCGCCAGCAGTGAGGAGGGGGAAAAAGTTCAGCCCCAGCATTTT.

The sample holds one count of this clonotype. The chain links TRBV25-1 to TRBJ2-5, with 7 bases fitting TRBD2. Per the germline V gene, CDR1 is MGHDK and CDR2 is SYGVNS. Losses at the gene ends were 4 bases for V and 5 bases for J; bases not matched to a gene: 13. This CDR3 region has 16 residues. CDR3 bases: TGTGCCAGCAGTGGTGAAAACCGGGGGGTCGGGGAGACCCAGTACTTC. It codes for CASSGENRGVGETQYF.

The genes are TRBV10-2 and TRBJ2-1; weak D call: TRBD1 (5 bases). Germline V CDR1 and CDR2: WSHSY, SAAADI. Trimming cost V 2 bases and J 9 bases, with 23 bases left between them. This CDR3 region has 17 residues. The DNA for the CDR3 is TGCGCCAGCAGTGAGACTCTTCTGACAGTCCTGCGGAGTGAGCAGTTCTTC. It yields the protein CASSETLLTVLRSEQFF.

The chain carries TRBV5-5 and TRBJ2-2; 9 bases fit TRBD2. With V trimmed by 4 bases and J by 1 base, 5 bases remained unmatched. The germline V gene has CDR1 SGHKS and CDR2 YYEKEE (reference sequence). The CDR3 has 16 amino acids. CDR3 bases: TGTGCCAGCAGCGATGGGACTAGCTGGAACACCGGGGAGCTGTTTTTT. Its protein product is CASSDGTSWNTGELFF.

This clonotype was counted many times. The rearrangement uses TRBV10-3 and TRBJ1-2; the match to TRBD1 covers 8 bases. The CDR3 runs 15 residues. Germline CDR1 and CDR2: ENHRY and SYGVKD. Unmatched junction bases numbered 8, after V lost 4 bases and J lost 4 bases. This CDR3 is CAISASDRAPYGYTF. CDR3 DNA sequence: TGTGCCATCAGTGCGTCGGACAGGGCTCCCTATGGCTACACCTTC.

The table lists this clonotype with many counts. The chain employs TRBV9 and TRBJ1-1; no clear D gene. The germline V gene encodes CDR1 SGDLS and CDR2 YYNGEE. Trimming pared 4 bases from V and 1 base from J, leaving 11 bases between. The CDR3 is 14 residues long. The CDR3 DNA sequence: TGTGCCAGCAGCCCGAGGTCATGGAACACTGAAGCTTTCTTT. It yields the protein CASSPRSWNTEAFF.

The J gene is TRBJ1-1, the V gene TRBV20-1; TRBD1 agrees at 9 bases. The CDR3 has 13 amino acids. V was pared by 7 bases and J by 0 bases, with 3 bases of the junction left unmatched. CDR1 is DFQATT, CDR2 SNEGSKA, per germline (reference sequence). CDR3 bases: TGCAGTGGGACAGGGGAGTTGAACACTGAAGCTTTCTTT. Residues: CSGTGELNTEAFF.

This clonotype appeared a few times. DNA for the CDR3: TGCAGTGCTAGATTGGCAGGGTTCGCCGGGGAGCTGTTTTTT. This translates into CSARLAGFAGELFF. The rearrangement links TRBV20-1 to TRBJ2-2; perhaps TRBD1 as D (5 bases). Germline CDR1 and CDR2: DFQATT and SNEGSKA (reference sequence). The CDR3 has 14 residues. V was trimmed by 2 bases and J by 6 bases, leaving 13 bases between them.

This clonotype was seen ten or more times. The chain carries TRBV7-9 and TRBJ2-5; D perhaps matches TRBD2 (5 bases). The CDR3 is 14 amino acids. Trimming took 3 bases from V and 2 from J, leaving 10 bases between them. Germline CDR1 is SEHNR and CDR2 is FQNEAQ (reference sequence). This chain's CDR3 is CASSFSGSQETQYF. CDR3 DNA sequence: TGTGCCAGCAGCTTTTCGGGGTCTCAAGAGACCCAGTACTTC. The full variable domain, with the rest looked up from reference TRBV7-9 and TRBJ2-5, is DTGVSQNPRHKITKRGQNVTFRCDPISEHNRLYWYRQTLGQGPEFLTYFQNEAQLEKSRLLSDRFSAERPKGSFSTLEIQRTEQGDSAMYLCASSFSGSQETQYFGPGTRLLVL.

About this clonotype: The junction shows a germline mismatch at one end, possibly a read error. The chain combines TRBV10-3 with TRBJ2-7; 9 bases align to TRBD1. In germline, CDR1 is ENHRY, CDR2 SYGVKD. This CDR3 is 17 amino acids long. The CDR3 nucleotides are TGTGCCAGCAGTTACTCGGTAGGGACAGGGATCCCCTACGAGCAGTACTTC. Protein: CASSYSVGTGIPYEQYF.

This clonotype was found a few times. V and J are TRBV12-3 or TRBV12-4 and TRBJ1-2; the match to TRBD1 covers 8 bases. The CDR3 contains 15 residues. V lost 6 bases to trimming and J lost 4 bases; unmatched junction nucleotides: 10. CDR3 in amino acids: CASSRNQGAGYGYTF. The DNA of the CDR3 is TGTGCCAGCAGCCGCAATCAGGGGGCCGGCTATGGCTACACCTTC.

V is TRBV2 and J is TRBJ2-3; TRBD2 matches at 7 bases. The trim removed 7 bases at V and 5 bases at J, leaving 18 bases unmatched. Germline loops: CDR1 SNHLY, CDR2 FYNNEI. CDR3 length equals 17 residues. As DNA, the CDR3 is TGTGCCAGCAAACGTCGCTTTGTGGCTAGCGGAATAGATACGCAGTATTTT. Its translation: CASKRRFVASGIDTQYF.

In this sample, this clonotype turned up a few times. This chain uses TRBV24-1 with TRBJ2-3; TRBD2 matches 7 bases. This CDR3 region has 16 residues. V was pared by 4 bases and J by 0 bases, with 6 bases of the junction left unmatched. Germline V CDR1 and CDR2: KGHDR, SFDVKD. The CDR3 sequence: CATSDLSGASTDTQYF. CDR3 DNA: TGTGCCACCAGTGACCTAAGCGGGGCTAGCACAGATACGCAGTATTTT.

This chain connects TRBV29-1 to TRBJ1-5; a possible D gene is TRBD1 (5 bases). Trimming took off 4 bases at V and 7 bases at J, with 8 bases between the two ends. The CDR3 spans 11 residues. CDR1 is SQVTM, CDR2 ANQGSEA, per germline. The CDR3 here is CSVAGGQPQHF. CDR3 nucleotide sequence: TGCAGCGTTGCGGGGGGACAGCCCCAGCATTTT.

A note on this clonotype: The junction departs from the called germline gene at one end, perhaps through a read error. J is TRBJ1-1 and V is TRBV7-9; a possible D gene is TRBD1 (6 bases). Looked up from germline, CDR1 is SEHNR and CDR2 is FQNEAQ (reference sequence). This CDR3 contains 11 residues. CDR3 DNA: TGTGCCAGCACCTTAACAGGGAGAGCTTTCTTT. As protein: CASTLTGRAFF.

Many counts were recorded for this clonotype. In DNA, the CDR3 is TGTGCCAGCAGCTTTGGGCCGGGGGCCGGGGAGCTGTTTTTT. Its translation: CASSFGPGAGELFF. This sequence joins TRBV7-6 and TRBJ2-2; a possible D gene is TRBD2 (6 bases). The CDR3 runs 14 residues. Germline CDR1 reads SGHVS; CDR2 reads FNYEAQ. V lost 3 bases and J 6 bases, leaving 11 bases between the germline ends.

The genes are TRBV7-9 and TRBJ2-2; 7 bases are a match to TRBD2. CDR3 length equals 16 residues. Per germline, CDR1 SEHNR and CDR2 FQNEAQ (reference sequence). V trimming: 5 bases; J trimming: 4 bases; junction bases outside the gene matches: 10. The CDR3 reads CASSHQGSGFTGELFF. The CDR3 bases are TGTGCCAGCAGCCACCAGGGTAGCGGGTTCACCGGGGAGCTGTTTTTT.

A note on this clonotype: Given a much more abundant clone one base away, this may be a read error. V usage is TRBV7-9 and J usage is TRBJ2-5, with TRBD2 matching 9 bases. From germline, CDR1 is SEHNR and CDR2 FQNEAQ (reference sequence). The CDR3 loop spans 16 amino acids. V shed 7 bases, J shed 7 bases, and the junction held 16 bases outside the gene matches. This chain's CDR3 is CASTRQSREGQGTQYF. The CDR3 nucleotides are TGTGCCAGCACCAGGCAATCGCGGGAGGGCCAGGGGACCCAGTACTTC.

The chain combines TRBV6-1 with TRBJ1-1; 8 bases map to TRBD1. Germline V CDR1 and CDR2: MNHNS, SASEGT. The ends lost 6 bases at V and 1 base at J; junction bases unmatched: 10. The CDR3 runs to 16 residues. CDR3 sequence reads: CASRPTGGWSNTEAFF. In DNA form, the CDR3 reads TGTGCCAGCAGACCAACAGGGGGATGGTCGAACACTGAAGCTTTCTTT.